The T cell receptor beta chain described here comes from a study of cytomegalovirus exposure and HLA in healthy donors. Findings of the study overall: Many donors shared some public TCRs, even though most TCR sequences were rare. The study flagged around 150 TCR beta chains as cytomegalovirus-associated.

Turning to this clone: Its antigen remains unidentified.

Germline CDR1 SGHAT, CDR2 FQNNGV. V lost 1 base and J lost 2, with 13 bases in between. The CDR3 is made up of 16 amino acids. PCR primers comprised 60 Vbeta and 13 Jbeta primers. Clones were sequenced by immunoSEQ multiplex PCR, and TCRdb holds only the in-frame ones, with some missing. Among fewer than 100,000 clones listed, roughly two thirds were seen once. Source material: PBMCs. This chain uses TRBV11-2 with TRBJ2-3; D is possibly TRBD2 (5 bases). The clonotype comes from a female donor in good health and CMV-seronegative. CDR3 sequence reads: CASSLVLGNPTDTQYF. In nucleotides, the CDR3 is TGTGCCAGCAGCTTAGTTCTCGGGAACCCCACAGATACGCAGTATTTT.